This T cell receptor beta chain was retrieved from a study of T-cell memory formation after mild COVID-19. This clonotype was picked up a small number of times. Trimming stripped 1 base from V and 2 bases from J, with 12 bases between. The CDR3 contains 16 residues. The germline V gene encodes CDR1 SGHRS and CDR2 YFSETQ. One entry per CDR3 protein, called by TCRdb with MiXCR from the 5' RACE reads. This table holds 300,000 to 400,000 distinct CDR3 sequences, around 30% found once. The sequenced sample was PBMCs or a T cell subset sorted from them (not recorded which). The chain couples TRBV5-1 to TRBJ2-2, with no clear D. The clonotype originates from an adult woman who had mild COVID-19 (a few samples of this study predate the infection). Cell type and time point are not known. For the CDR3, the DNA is TGCGCCAGCAGCTTGTCGGTTCAGACCAACACCGGGGAGCTGTTTTTT. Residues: CASSLSVQTNTGELFF. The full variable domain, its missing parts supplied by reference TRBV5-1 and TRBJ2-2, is KAGVTQTPRYLIKTRGQQVTLSCSPISGHRSVSWYQQTPGQGLQFLFEYFSETQRNKGNFPGRFSGRQFSNSRSEMNVSTLELGDSALYLCASSLSVQTNTGELFFGEGSRLTVL.